This TCR beta chain was recovered during a study of early T cells in non-severe SARS-CoV-2 infection. This clonotype was detected only a few times. Its target is unknown. The germline gene is not matched at one end of the junction; a read error may be the cause. Per the germline V gene, CDR1 is PRHDT and CDR2 is FYEKMQ (reference sequence). The CDR3 length is 15 residues. Overall study findings and caveats: Matching against VDJdb likely underestimated virus-specific expansions, favoring anti-spike CD8.

cDNA molecules, individually, were tagged with unique molecular identifiers. TCRdb used MiXCR to reprocess the 5' RACE reads, holding one entry per CDR3 protein. Of about 39,000 distinct CDR3 sequences listed, almost 7.5% were seen once; the top ten hold 6.5% to 8.5%. The rearrangement links TRBV13 to TRBJ2-3, with D perhaps TRBD1 or TRBD2 (7 bases each). Material for sequencing was whole blood. This TCR derives from an adult who was a healthcare worker with PCR-confirmed SARS-CoV-2 infection or an uninfected control (not recorded which). The CDR3 DNA reads TGTGCCAGCACCTTAATGGGAGGGGGCAGAGATACGCAGTATTTT. Translated: CASTLMGGGRDTQYF.